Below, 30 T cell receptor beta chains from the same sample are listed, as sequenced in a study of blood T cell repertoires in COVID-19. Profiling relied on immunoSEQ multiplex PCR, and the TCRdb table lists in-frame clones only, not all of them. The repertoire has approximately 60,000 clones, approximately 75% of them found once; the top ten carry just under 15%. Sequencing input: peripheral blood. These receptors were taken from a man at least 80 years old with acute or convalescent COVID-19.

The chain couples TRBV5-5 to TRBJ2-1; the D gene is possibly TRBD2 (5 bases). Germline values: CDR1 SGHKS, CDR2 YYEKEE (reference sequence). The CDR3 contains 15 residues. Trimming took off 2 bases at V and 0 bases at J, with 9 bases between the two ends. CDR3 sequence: CASSLTGSSYNEQFF. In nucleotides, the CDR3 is TGTGCCAGCAGCTTAACGGGGAGCTCCTACAATGAGCAGTTCTTC.

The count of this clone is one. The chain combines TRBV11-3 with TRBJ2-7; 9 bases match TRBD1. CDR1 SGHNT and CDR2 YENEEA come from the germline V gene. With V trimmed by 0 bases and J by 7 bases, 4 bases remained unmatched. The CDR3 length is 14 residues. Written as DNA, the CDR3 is TGTGCCAGCAGCTTAGAACAGGGGGCTCAAGAGCAGTACTTC. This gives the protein CASSLEQGAQEQYF. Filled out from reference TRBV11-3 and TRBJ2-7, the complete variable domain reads EAGVVQSPRYKIIEKKQPVAFWCNPISGHNTLYWYLQNLGQGPELLIRYENEEAVDDSQLPKDRFSAERLKGVDSTLKIQPAELGDSAVYLCASSLEQGAQEQYFGPGTRLTVT.

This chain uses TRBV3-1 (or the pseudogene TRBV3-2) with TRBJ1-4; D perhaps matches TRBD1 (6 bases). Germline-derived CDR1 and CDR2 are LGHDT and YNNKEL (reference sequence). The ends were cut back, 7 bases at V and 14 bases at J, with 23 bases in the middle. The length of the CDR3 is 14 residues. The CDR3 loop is CASTSRGASSRLFF. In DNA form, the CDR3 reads TGTGCCAGCACCTCCAGGGGAGCCTCTTCGAGGCTGTTTTTT.

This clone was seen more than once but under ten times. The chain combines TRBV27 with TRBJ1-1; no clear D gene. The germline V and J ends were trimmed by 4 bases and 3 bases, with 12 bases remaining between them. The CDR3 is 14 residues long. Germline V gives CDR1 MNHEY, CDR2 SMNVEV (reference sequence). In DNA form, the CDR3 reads TGTGCCAGCAGTTCCCGACACGTACACACTGAAGCTTTCTTT. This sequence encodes CASSSRHVHTEAFF.

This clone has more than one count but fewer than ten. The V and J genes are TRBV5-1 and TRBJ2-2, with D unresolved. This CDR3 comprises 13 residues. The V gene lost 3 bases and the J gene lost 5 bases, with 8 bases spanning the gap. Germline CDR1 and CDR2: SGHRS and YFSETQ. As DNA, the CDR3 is TGCGCCAGCAGCTCACAGCTAACCGGGGAGCTGTTTTTT. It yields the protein CASSSQLTGELFF.

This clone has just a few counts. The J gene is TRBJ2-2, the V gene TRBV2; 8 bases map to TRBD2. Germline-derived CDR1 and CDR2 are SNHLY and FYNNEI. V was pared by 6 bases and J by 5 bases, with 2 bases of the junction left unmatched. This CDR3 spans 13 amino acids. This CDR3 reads CASSLAGTGELFF. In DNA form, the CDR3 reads TGTGCCAGCAGCTTAGCGGGAACCGGGGAGCTGTTTTTT.

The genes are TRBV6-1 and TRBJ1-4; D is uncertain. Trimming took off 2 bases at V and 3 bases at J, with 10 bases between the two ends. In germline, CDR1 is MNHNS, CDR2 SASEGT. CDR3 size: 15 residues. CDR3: CASSEWTAPNEKLFF. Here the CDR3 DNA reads TGTGCCAGCAGTGAATGGACTGCTCCTAATGAAAAACTGTTTTTT.

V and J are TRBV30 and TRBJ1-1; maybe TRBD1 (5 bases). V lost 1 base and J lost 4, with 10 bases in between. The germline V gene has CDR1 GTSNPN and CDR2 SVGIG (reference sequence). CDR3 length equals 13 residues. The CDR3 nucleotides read TGTGCCTGGAGTGGGGGGGGGAGCACTGAAGCTTTCTTT. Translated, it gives CAWSGGGSTEAFF.

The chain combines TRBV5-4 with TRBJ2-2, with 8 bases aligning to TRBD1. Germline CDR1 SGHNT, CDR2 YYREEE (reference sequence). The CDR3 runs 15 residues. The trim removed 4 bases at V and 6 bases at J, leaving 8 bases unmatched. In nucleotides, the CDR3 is TGTGCCAGCAGCAAGGACAGGGTTGTGTCCGGGGAGCTGTTTTTT. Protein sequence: CASSKDRVVSGELFF.

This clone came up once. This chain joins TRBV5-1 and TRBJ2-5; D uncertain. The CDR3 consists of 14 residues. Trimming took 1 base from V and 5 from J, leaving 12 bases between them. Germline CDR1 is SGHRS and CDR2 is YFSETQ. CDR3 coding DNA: TGCGCCAGCAGCTTGACGACCCCCGGGGAGACCCAGTACTTC. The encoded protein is CASSLTTPGETQYF.

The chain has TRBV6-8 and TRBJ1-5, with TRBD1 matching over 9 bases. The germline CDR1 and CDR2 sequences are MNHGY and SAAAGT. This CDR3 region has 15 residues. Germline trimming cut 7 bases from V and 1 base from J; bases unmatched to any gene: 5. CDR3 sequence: CASKSGTGSNQPQHF. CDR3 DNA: TGTGCCAGCAAAAGCGGGACAGGGAGCAATCAGCCCCAGCATTTT.

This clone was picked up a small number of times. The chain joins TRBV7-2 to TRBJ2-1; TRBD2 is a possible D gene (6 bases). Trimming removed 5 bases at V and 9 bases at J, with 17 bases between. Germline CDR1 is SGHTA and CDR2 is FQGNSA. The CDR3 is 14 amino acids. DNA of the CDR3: TGTGCCAGCAGCCCAGAGACTAGTTCAGCTGAGCAGTTCTTC. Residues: CASSPETSSAEQFF.

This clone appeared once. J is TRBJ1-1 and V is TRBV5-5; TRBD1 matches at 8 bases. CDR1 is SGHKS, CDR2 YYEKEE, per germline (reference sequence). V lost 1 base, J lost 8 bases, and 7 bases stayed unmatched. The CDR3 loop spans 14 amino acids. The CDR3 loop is CASSLSGGGREAFF. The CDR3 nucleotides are TGTGCCAGCAGCTTGTCAGGGGGCGGTCGGGAAGCTTTCTTT.

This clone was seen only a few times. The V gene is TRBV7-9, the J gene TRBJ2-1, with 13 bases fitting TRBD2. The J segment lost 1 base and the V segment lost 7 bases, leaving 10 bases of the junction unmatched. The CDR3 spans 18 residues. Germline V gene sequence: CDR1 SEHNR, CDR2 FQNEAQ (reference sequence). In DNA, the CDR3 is TGTGCCAGCAACTCAGGGACTAGCGGGGTTGGGTCCTACAATGAGCAGTTCTTC. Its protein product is CASNSGTSGVGSYNEQFF.

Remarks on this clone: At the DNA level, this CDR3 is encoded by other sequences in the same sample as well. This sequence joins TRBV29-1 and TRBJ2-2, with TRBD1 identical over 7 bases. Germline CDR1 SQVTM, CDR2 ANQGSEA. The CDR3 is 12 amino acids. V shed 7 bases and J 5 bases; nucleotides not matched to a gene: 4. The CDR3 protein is CSADRVTGELFF. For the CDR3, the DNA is TGCAGCGCCGACAGGGTTACCGGGGAGCTGTTTTTT.

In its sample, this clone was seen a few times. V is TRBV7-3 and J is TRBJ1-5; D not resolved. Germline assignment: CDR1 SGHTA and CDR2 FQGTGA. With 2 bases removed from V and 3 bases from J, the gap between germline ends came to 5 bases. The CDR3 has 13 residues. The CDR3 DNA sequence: TGTGCCAGCAGCTTAGTACACAATCAGCCCCAGCATTTT. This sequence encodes CASSLVHNQPQHF.

CDR3 bases: TGTGCCAGCAGCGGCCGTGGAGGGGCTGATGGCTACACCTTC. This codes for CASSGRGGADGYTF. The chain couples TRBV6-5 to TRBJ1-2, with D possibly being TRBD1 (5 bases). Germline V gene data show CDR1 as MNHEY and CDR2 as SVGAGI. Trimming took 6 bases from V and 6 from J, leaving 17 bases between them. The CDR3 consists of 14 residues.

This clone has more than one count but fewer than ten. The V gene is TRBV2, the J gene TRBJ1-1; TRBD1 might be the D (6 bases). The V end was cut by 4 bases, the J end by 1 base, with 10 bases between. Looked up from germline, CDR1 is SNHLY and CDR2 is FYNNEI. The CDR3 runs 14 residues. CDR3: CASSGQGTNTEAFF. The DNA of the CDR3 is TGTGCCAGCAGTGGGCAGGGGACGAACACTGAAGCTTTCTTT.

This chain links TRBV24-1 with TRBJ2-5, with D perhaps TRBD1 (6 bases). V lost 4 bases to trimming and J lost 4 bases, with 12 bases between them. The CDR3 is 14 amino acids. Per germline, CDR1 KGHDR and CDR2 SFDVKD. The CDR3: CATSDPQGPETQYF. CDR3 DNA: TGTGCCACCAGTGACCCACAGGGCCCAGAGACCCAGTACTTC.

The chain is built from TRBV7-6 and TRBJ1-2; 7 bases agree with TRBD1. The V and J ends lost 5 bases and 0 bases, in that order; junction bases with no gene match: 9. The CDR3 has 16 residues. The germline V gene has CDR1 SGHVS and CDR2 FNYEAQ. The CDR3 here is CASSPGTAGSNYGYTF. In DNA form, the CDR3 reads TGTGCCAGCAGCCCCGGGACAGCAGGTTCTAACTATGGCTACACCTTC.

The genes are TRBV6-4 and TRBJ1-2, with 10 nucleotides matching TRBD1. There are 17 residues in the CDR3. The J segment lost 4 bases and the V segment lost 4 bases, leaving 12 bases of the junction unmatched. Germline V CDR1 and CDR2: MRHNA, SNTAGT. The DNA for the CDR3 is TGTGCCAGCAGTGCCCTCGGGGGACAGGGGACCCCCTATGGCTACACCTTC. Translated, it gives CASSALGGQGTPYGYTF.

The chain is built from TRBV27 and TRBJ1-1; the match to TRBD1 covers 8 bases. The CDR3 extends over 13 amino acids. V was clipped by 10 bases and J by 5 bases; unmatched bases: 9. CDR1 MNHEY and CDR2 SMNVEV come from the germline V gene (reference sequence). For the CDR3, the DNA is TGTGCCACCAAGGACAGGGCCACTACTGAAGCTTTCTTT. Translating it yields CATKDRATTEAFF.

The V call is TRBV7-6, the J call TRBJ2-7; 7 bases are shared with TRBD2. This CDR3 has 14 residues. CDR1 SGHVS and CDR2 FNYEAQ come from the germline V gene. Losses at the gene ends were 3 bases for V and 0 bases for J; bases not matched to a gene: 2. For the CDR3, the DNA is TGTGCCAGCAGCTTCGGGGGGAGCTCCTACGAGCAGTACTTC. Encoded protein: CASSFGGSSYEQYF.

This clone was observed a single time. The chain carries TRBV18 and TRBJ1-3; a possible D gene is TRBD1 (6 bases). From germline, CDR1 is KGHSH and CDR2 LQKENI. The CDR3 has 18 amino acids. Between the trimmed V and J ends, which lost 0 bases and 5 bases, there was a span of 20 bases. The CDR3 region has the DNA TGTGCCAGCTCACCACCTTATACAGGGATCGCGTCCAGAAACACCATATATTTT. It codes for CASSPPYTGIASRNTIYF.

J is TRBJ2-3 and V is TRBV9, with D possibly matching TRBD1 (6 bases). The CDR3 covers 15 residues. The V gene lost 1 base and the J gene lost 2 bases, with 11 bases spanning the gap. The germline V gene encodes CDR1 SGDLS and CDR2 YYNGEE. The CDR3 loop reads CASSVFRGDTDTQYF. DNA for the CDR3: TGTGCCAGCAGCGTATTCAGGGGAGACACAGATACGCAGTATTTT.

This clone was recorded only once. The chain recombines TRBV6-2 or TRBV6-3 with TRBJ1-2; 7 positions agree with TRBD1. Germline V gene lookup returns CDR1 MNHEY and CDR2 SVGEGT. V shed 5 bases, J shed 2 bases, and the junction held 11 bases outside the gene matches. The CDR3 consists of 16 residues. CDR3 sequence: CASSRVKAGGNYGYTF. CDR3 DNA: TGTGCCAGCAGTCGAGTTAAGGCAGGGGGGAACTATGGCTACACCTTC.

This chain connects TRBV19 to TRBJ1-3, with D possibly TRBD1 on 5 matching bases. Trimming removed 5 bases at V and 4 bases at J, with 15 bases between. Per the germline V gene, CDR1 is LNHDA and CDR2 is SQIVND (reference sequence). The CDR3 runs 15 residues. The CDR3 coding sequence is TGTGCCAGTAGTTCTGACAGCTTATCCGGAAACACCATATATTTT. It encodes CASSSDSLSGNTIYF.

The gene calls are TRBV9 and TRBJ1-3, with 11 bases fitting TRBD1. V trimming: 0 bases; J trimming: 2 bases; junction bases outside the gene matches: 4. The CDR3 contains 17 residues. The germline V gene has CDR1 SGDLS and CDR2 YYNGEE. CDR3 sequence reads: CASSVVPGQGAGNTIYF. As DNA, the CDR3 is TGTGCCAGCAGCGTAGTCCCGGGACAGGGGGCTGGAAACACCATATATTTT.

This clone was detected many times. The CDR3 here is CASSQTASGGAQYNEQFF. CDR3 sequence (DNA): TGTGCCAGCAGCCAAACGGCTAGCGGGGGGGCCCAGTACAATGAGCAGTTCTTC. The rearrangement joins TRBV14 to TRBJ2-1; 12 bases map to TRBD2. Germline V gene data show CDR1 as SGHDN and CDR2 as FVKESK. The CDR3 covers 18 residues. After removal of 2 bases from V and 4 bases from J, the junction contained 9 bases not matched to a gene.

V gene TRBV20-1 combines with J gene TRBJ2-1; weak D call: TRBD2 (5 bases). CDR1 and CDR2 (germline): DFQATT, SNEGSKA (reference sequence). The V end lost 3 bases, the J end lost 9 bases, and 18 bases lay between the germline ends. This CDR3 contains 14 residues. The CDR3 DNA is TGCAGTGCTAGTAAGCGGACCTCGAGAGGTGAGCAGTTCTTC. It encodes CSASKRTSRGEQFF.